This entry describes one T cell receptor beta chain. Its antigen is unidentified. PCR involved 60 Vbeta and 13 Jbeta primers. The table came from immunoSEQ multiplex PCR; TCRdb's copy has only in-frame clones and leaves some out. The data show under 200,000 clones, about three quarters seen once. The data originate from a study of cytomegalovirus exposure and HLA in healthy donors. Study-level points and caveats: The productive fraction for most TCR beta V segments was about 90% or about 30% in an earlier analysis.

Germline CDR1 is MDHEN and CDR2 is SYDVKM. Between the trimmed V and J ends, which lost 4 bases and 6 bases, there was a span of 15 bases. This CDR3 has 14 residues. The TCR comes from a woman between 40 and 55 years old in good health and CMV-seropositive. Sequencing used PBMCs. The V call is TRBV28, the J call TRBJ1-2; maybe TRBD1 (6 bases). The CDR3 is CASSSRGLGDGYTF. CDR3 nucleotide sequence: TGTGCCAGCAGTTCCAGGGGCTTGGGGGATGGCTACACCTTC.